What follows is one T cell receptor beta chain and its context. The antigen remains unidentified. Profiled with immunoSEQ multiplex PCR; TCRdb holds only in-frame clones, not every one. Here the sample spans roughly 1 million clones, roughly 70% being singletons. These data come from a study of shared clonotypes between healthy human individuals. Study-level results: With several donors compared, around 5.4% of naive CD4 clonotypes were shared. Naive subsets, compared against memory subsets, generally had larger estimated richness values.

The CDR3 is 16 amino acids. Trimming took 0 bases from V and 5 from J; bases not matched to a gene: 7. Germline V gene lookup returns CDR1 SGHAT and CDR2 FQNNGV. The J gene is TRBJ2-3, the V gene TRBV11-2; 8 nucleotides line up with TRBD2. The sample consisted of memory CD4+ T cells sorted from blood. This sample's subset: CD45RA-negative fraction. This receptor was obtained from a man between 18 and 35 years old in good health. The CDR3 coding sequence is TGTGCCAGCAGCTTAGACGTCGGGGGGGGAGGAGATACGCAGTATTTT. As protein: CASSLDVGGGGDTQYF.